This T cell receptor beta chain comes out of a study of blood T cell repertoires in COVID-19. The wider study: Collection of acute and convalescent COVID-19 samples took place in the United States, Italy and Spain. PBMCs, B-cell-depleted T cells, or T cells were the source of the cDNA or gDNA that made up the material.

Original analysis: Scientists estimated how many nucleated cells there were by amplifying reference gene primers. Method: immunoSEQ multiplex PCR; TCRdb's copy keeps in-frame clones and lacks some. V, J and clone size were drawn from that table, and D and trimming were deduced from the DNA. The sample lists roughly 280,000 clones, about 86% occurring once. This CDR3 spans 14 amino acids. CDR1 is MNHEY and CDR2 is SVGEGT in the germline V gene. The V and J ends lost 5 bases and 2 bases respectively, with 11 bases between them. The rearrangement links TRBV6-2 or TRBV6-3 to TRBJ2-3, with D possibly being TRBD2 (6 bases). This receptor was identified in a man aged 25-45 years with active or convalescent COVID-19. Sequenced sample: peripheral blood. The CDR3 region has the DNA TGTGCCAGCAGTCGGGGGTTGGTCACAGATACGCAGTATTTT. The encoded protein is CASSRGLVTDTQYF.